What follows are 11 T cell receptor beta chains derived from one specimen sequenced in a study of T cells in Graves' hyperthyroidism and ophthalmopathy. Template material for amplifying TCR beta CDR3 regions consisted of RNA transcripts. Carried out on the TCR CDR3, a first-round RT-PCR used the HTBI primer set. TCRdb independently ran MiXCR on the multiplex PCR reads; one entry per CDR3 protein. The sample holds 450,000 to 600,000 distinct CDR3 sequences; about 15% are singletons and the top ten take about 15%. Sequencing was done on a sample of blood. The receptors come from a woman aged 40 to 50 with Graves' hyperthyroidism.

In its sample, this clonotype was seen many times. The J gene is TRBJ1-5, the V gene TRBV7-9; D not certain. The CDR3 loop spans 15 amino acids. The germline V and J ends were trimmed by 5 bases and 0 bases, with 11 bases remaining between them. The germline CDR1 and CDR2 sequences are SEHNR and FQNEAQ (reference sequence). The CDR3: CASSPPGNSNQPQHF. The CDR3 DNA is TGTGCCAGCAGCCCCCCGGGCAATAGCAATCAGCCCCAGCATTTT.

This clonotype was found many times. The chain carries TRBV7-9 and TRBJ1-5; 9 bases are a match to TRBD1. Germline V gives CDR1 SEHNR, CDR2 FQNEAQ (reference sequence). This CDR3 is built from 15 residues. After removal of 4 bases from V and 6 bases from J, the junction contained 7 bases not matched to a gene. The CDR3 region has the DNA TGTGCCAGCAGCTGGGACAGGGAGATGGGTCAGCCCCAGCATTTT. Protein sequence: CASSWDREMGQPQHF.

V and J are TRBV12-3 or TRBV12-4 and TRBJ2-7, with a possible D match to TRBD2 (6 bases). V was pared by 6 bases and J by 7 bases, with 16 bases between. This CDR3 region has 13 residues. CDR3 region: CASRLQVAGEQYF. The CDR3 region has the DNA TGTGCCAGCAGGTTACAGGTCGCGGGGGAGCAGTACTTC.

This clonotype was found a few times. The CDR3 protein is CASREQGAFYGYTF. CDR3 nucleotide sequence: TGTGCCAGTAGGGAACAGGGGGCGTTCTATGGCTACACCTTC. V gene TRBV19 combines with J gene TRBJ1-2; 9 bases match TRBD1. V lost 6 bases to trimming and J lost 4 bases; unmatched junction nucleotides: 6. Germline V gene data show CDR1 as LNHDA and CDR2 as SQIVND (reference sequence). This CDR3 has 14 amino acids.

V usage is TRBV15 and J usage is TRBJ1-2; D might be TRBD1 (5 bases). The V gene's germline CDR1 is LNHNV and CDR2 YYDKDF (reference sequence). The V end lost 1 base, the J end lost 6 bases, and 18 bases lay between the germline ends. CDR3 length: 16 residues. As DNA, the CDR3 is TGTGCCACCAGCAGAGGGGACTCCGACCGGCCTCATGGCTACACCTTC. Amino acid sequence: CATSRGDSDRPHGYTF. The full variable domain, in which reference TRBV15 and TRBJ1-2 provide the parts outside the CDR3, is DAMVIQNPRYQVTQFGKPVTLSCSQTLNHNVMYWYQQKSSQAPKLLFHYYDKDFNNEADTPDNFQSRRPNTSFCFLDIRSPGLGDTAMYLCATSRGDSDRPHGYTFGSGTRLTVV.

The chain recombines TRBV6-1 with TRBJ2-7; 9 bases fit TRBD2. Germline CDR1 MNHNS, CDR2 SASEGT. The CDR3 has 15 amino acids. V lost 5 bases, J lost 0 bases, and 5 bases stayed unmatched. The CDR3 is CASSLTAGGSYEQYF. CDR3 sequence (DNA): TGTGCCAGCAGTCTGACAGCGGGAGGCTCCTACGAGCAGTACTTC.

The table lists this clonotype with many counts. The junction does not match germline at one end; this may be a read error. The chain links TRBV7-2 to TRBJ2-7; tentatively, D is TRBD1 (6 bases). Germline CDR1 is SGHTA and CDR2 is FQGNSA. The CDR3 has 14 residues. The CDR3 region is CASSLEAGAYEQYF. The CDR3 DNA reads TGCGCCAGCAGCTTGGAGGCAGGGGCCTACGAGCAGTACTTC.

This clonotype was seen at least ten times. The V and J genes are TRBV30 and TRBJ2-7, with D perhaps matching TRBD1 (6 bases). CDR3 size: 14 residues. V was shortened by 3 bases and J by 3 bases, with 15 bases between the two germline ends. The germline CDR1 and CDR2 sequences are GTSNPN and SVGIG (reference sequence). The CDR3, as DNA: TGTGCCTGGAGAAAACAGGGAAGCCTCTACGAGCAGTACTTC. Protein product: CAWRKQGSLYEQYF.

This clonotype was recorded many times. J is TRBJ2-1 and V is TRBV20-1; 11 positions match TRBD2. The V gene end was trimmed by 6 bases and the J gene end by 9 bases; junction bases not matched to a gene: 10. The CDR3 loop spans 14 amino acids. In germline, CDR1 is DFQATT, CDR2 SNEGSKA (reference sequence). In DNA form, the CDR3 reads TGCAGTGCCATTTTAGCGGGAGGGACGGGTGAGCAGTTCTTC. It encodes CSAILAGGTGEQFF.

The rearrangement joins TRBV16 to TRBJ2-3; no firm D call. CDR3 length: 16 amino acids. Germline assignment: CDR1 KGHSY and CDR2 FQNENV. V was clipped by 4 bases and J by 1 base, with 15 bases between them. The CDR3 nucleotides read TGTGCCAGCAGCCTCTCAGGTAACACCGGCACAGATACGCAGTATTTT. Its translation is CASSLSGNTGTDTQYF.

This clonotype has just a few counts. The V call is TRBV20-1, the J call TRBJ2-1; 9 positions match TRBD2. Germline CDR1 is DFQATT and CDR2 is SNEGSKA (reference sequence). Unmatched junction bases numbered 14, after V lost 1 base and J lost 4 bases. The CDR3 runs to 18 residues. The CDR3 is CSARGLAGSRREYNEQFF. CDR3 bases: TGCAGTGCTAGAGGGCTAGCGGGGAGTAGGAGAGAGTACAATGAGCAGTTCTTC.